A single sample is the source of the 5 T cell receptor beta chains below, sequenced in a study of T cell repertoires in cytomegalovirus infection. TCRdb passed the reads through MiXCR, listing each CDR3 protein once. The sample has some 100,000 distinct CDR3 sequences, under 25% seen once. Sequenced sample: CD8+ T cells from PBMCs. These receptors came from a human donor in good health (CMV status not recorded). Some clones in this sample may be carry-over from other donors' samples.

Ten or more counts support this clonotype. This chain joins TRBV28 and TRBJ2-7; D perhaps matches TRBD1 (6 bases). V shed 4 bases and J shed 1 base, with 17 bases lying between them. Germline V gene lookup returns CDR1 MDHEN and CDR2 SYDVKM. The length of the CDR3 is 16 residues. DNA of the CDR3: TGTGCCAGCAGTTGGGACAAGGGCCTAGCATCCTACGAGCAGTACTTC. Translation: CASSWDKGLASYEQYF.

The chain is built from TRBV10-3 and TRBJ2-1, with D hard to call. The V end lost 3 bases, the J end lost 7 bases, and 10 bases lay between the germline ends. Germline V gene lookup returns CDR1 ENHRY and CDR2 SYGVKD. The CDR3 contains 13 residues. The CDR3 bases are TGTGCCATCAGTGAACTGCCGGCAAATGAGCAGTTCTTC. Amino acids: CAISELPANEQFF.

The chain uses TRBV20-1 and TRBJ1-2, with D possibly matching TRBD1 (6 bases). V was trimmed by 2 bases and J by 2 bases, leaving 21 bases between them. The germline V gene has CDR1 DFQATT and CDR2 SNEGSKA (reference sequence). The CDR3 has 17 amino acids. CDR3 sequence: CSARKGPERTANYGYTF. CDR3 coding DNA: TGCAGTGCTAGAAAAGGGCCTGAAAGGACAGCCAACTATGGCTACACCTTC.

This clonotype has ten or more counts. The chain has TRBV7-6 and TRBJ2-1; D gene unclear. Between the trimmed V and J ends, which lost 4 bases and 2 bases, there was a span of 12 bases. The germline gives CDR1 SGHVS, CDR2 FNYEAQ. The CDR3 consists of 15 residues. Here the CDR3 reads CASSSSGPTYNEQFF. The CDR3 DNA sequence: TGTGCCAGCAGCTCATCCGGACCCACCTACAATGAGCAGTTCTTC.

The rearrangement uses TRBV10-2 and TRBJ1-1; D gene uncertain. Trimming stripped 6 bases from V and 6 bases from J, with 14 bases between. CDR1 and CDR2 from the germline V gene are WSHSY and SAAADI. The CDR3 is made up of 13 amino acids. This chain's CDR3 is CASRSSLGPEAFF. As DNA, the CDR3 is TGCGCCAGCAGATCTTCTCTGGGCCCTGAAGCTTTCTTT.